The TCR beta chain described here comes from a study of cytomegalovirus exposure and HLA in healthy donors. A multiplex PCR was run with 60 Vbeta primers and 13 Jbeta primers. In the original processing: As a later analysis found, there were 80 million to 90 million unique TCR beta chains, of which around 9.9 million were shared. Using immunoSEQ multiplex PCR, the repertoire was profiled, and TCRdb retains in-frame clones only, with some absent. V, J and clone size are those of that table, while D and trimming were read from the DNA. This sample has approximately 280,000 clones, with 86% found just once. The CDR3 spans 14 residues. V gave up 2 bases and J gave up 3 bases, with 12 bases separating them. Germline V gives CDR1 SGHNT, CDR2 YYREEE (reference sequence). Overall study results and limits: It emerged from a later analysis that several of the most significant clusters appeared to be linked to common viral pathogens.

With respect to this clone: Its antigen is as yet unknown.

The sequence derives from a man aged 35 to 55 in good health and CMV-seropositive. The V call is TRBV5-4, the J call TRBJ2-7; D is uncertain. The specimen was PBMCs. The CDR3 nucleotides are TGTGCCAGCAGCTTAGGTGATTCGGGCTACGAGCAGTACTTC. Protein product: CASSLGDSGYEQYF.